A single sample gave rise to the 28 T cell receptor beta chains below, sequenced in a study of blood T cell repertoires in COVID-19. The protocol was immunoSEQ multiplex PCR, while the TCRdb copy is restricted to in-frame clones and leaves out a portion. The data contain approximately 69,000 clones, 90% of them singletons. Sequencing was done on a sample of peripheral blood. These TCRs come from a man in his forties or fifties with acute or convalescent COVID-19.

This chain joins TRBV30 and TRBJ2-3, with a possible D match to TRBD2 (6 bases). This CDR3 comprises 14 residues. Deletions cut 3 bases from V and 11 bases from J, with 21 bases between. Germline V gene lookup returns CDR1 GTSNPN and CDR2 SVGIG (reference sequence). CDR3 sequence: CAWRDSLADPKQYF. Here the CDR3 DNA reads TGTGCCTGGAGAGACTCCTTAGCGGATCCAAAGCAGTATTTT.

V is TRBV30 and J is TRBJ1-2; D uncertain. Trimming removed 1 base from V and 6 bases from J, with 9 bases in between. Germline V gene lookup returns CDR1 GTSNPN and CDR2 SVGIG (reference sequence). CDR3 length equals 12 residues. CDR3 loop: CAWSALRDGYTF. The CDR3 DNA sequence: TGTGCCTGGAGTGCCCTTCGGGATGGCTACACCTTC.

This clone was observed once. This chain connects TRBV9 to TRBJ2-2; D possibly corresponds to TRBD1 (7 bases). Germline V gene sequence: CDR1 SGDLS, CDR2 YYNGEE. The CDR3 has 14 residues. Trimming took off 5 bases at V and 5 bases at J, with 13 bases between the two ends. CDR3 in DNA: TGTGCCAGCAGAGGGGGCGCGGGGACCGGGGAGCTGTTTTTT. Translation gives CASRGGAGTGELFF.

CDR3 region: CASKGRGKEDTQYF. CDR3 DNA sequence: TGTGCCAGTAAGGGGAGGGGGAAGGAGGATACGCAGTATTTT. The chain recombines TRBV19 with TRBJ2-3; possible D gene TRBD2, 7 bases. Deletions cut 7 bases from V and 6 bases from J, with 17 bases between. The CDR3 loop spans 14 amino acids. Germline assignment: CDR1 LNHDA and CDR2 SQIVND (reference sequence).

The chain is built from TRBV5-8 and TRBJ2-7; 7 bases line up with TRBD2. V lost 4 bases, J lost 3 bases, and 4 bases stayed unmatched. CDR1 is SGHTS and CDR2 is YDEGEE in the germline V gene. The CDR3 sequence is 13 residues long. CDR3 DNA sequence: TGTGCCAGCAGCCCCCCGGGGGGCTACGAGCAGTACTTC. Protein product: CASSPPGGYEQYF. Drawing the rest from reference TRBV5-8 and TRBJ2-7, the complete variable domain is EAGVTQSPTHLIKTRGQQATLRCSPISGHTSVYWYQQALGLGLQFLLWYDEGEERNRGNFPPRFSGRQFPNYSSELNVNALELEDSALYLCASSPPGGYEQYFGPGTRLTVT.

The gene calls are TRBV11-3 and TRBJ2-3; maybe TRBD2 (5 bases). Trimming removed 3 bases from V and 1 base from J, with 11 bases in between. The CDR3 contains 15 residues. Germline V CDR1 and CDR2: SGHNT, YENEEA. The CDR3 DNA reads TGTGCCAGCAGCTTCCGGCTAGCCGGCACAGATACGCAGTATTTT. Translating gives CASSFRLAGTDTQYF.

This clone was observed once. This chain links TRBV29-1 with TRBJ2-7; 13 nucleotides match TRBD2. With 3 bases clipped from V and 5 bases from J, the junction kept 1 base outside the gene matches. There are 13 residues in the CDR3. From germline, CDR1 is SQVTM and CDR2 ANQGSEA. CDR3 residues: CSVDGLAGDEQYF. As DNA, the CDR3 is TGCAGCGTTGATGGACTAGCGGGAGACGAGCAGTACTTC.

V usage is TRBV4-1 and J usage is TRBJ2-3; the match to TRBD2 covers 12 bases. V lost 0 bases, J lost 6 bases, and 16 bases stayed unmatched. The CDR3 runs to 20 residues. CDR1 and CDR2 from the germline V gene are MGHRA and YSYEKL. CDR3 loop: CASSQEKGERLAGVGDTQYF. CDR3 DNA: TGCGCCAGCAGCCAAGAGAAAGGCGAAAGACTAGCGGGAGTTGGGGATACGCAGTATTTT.

This chain joins TRBV4-1 and TRBJ1-2; no clear D. Per germline, CDR1 MGHRA and CDR2 YSYEKL. V was clipped by 1 base and J by 0 bases, with 12 bases between them. The CDR3 runs to 16 residues. The CDR3 loop reads CASSQVRTVANYGYTF. The CDR3 nucleotides read TGCGCCAGCAGCCAAGTAAGAACTGTAGCTAACTATGGCTACACCTTC.

The V and J genes are TRBV5-6 and TRBJ2-5; 10 bases agree with TRBD1. The J segment lost 4 bases and the V segment lost 6 bases, leaving 15 bases of the junction unmatched. The CDR3 is 17 residues long. Germline V gene lookup returns CDR1 SGHDT and CDR2 YYEEEE. For the CDR3, the DNA is TGTGCCAGCACCTCACTAGTAGGGACAGGGGTCACAGAGACCCAGTACTTC. This gives the protein CASTSLVGTGVTETQYF. The whole variable domain, filled in from reference TRBV5-6 and TRBJ2-5, reads DAGVTQSPTHLIKTRGQQVTLRCSPKSGHDTVSWYQQALGQGPQFIFQYYEEEERQRGNFPDRFSGHQFPNYSSELNVNALLLGDSALYLCASTSLVGTGVTETQYFGPGTRLLVL.

This chain connects TRBV6-5 to TRBJ1-4; unclear D gene. The CDR3 contains 14 residues. Per germline, CDR1 MNHEY and CDR2 SVGAGI. V was trimmed by 4 bases and J by 4 bases, leaving 10 bases between them. The CDR3 sequence is CASSFRIFNEKLFF. In DNA form, the CDR3 reads TGTGCCAGCAGTTTCAGGATTTTTAATGAAAAACTGTTTTTT.

This clone was detected once. V and J are TRBV11-2 and TRBJ2-1, with a possible D match to TRBD2 (6 bases). Trimming stripped 3 bases from V and 12 bases from J, with 9 bases between. The CDR3 runs 11 residues. Germline CDR1 SGHAT, CDR2 FQNNGV. In DNA form, the CDR3 reads TGTGCCAGCAGCTTCCGGGAGAGGCAGTTCTTC. Translated: CASSFRERQFF. Combining the CDR3 with reference TRBV11-2 and TRBJ2-1 gives the whole variable domain EAGVAQSPRYKIIEKRQSVAFWCNPISGHATLYWYQQILGQGPKLLIQFQNNGVVDDSQLPKDRFSAERLKGVDSTLKIQPAKLEDSAVYLCASSFRERQFFGPGTRLTVL.

J is TRBJ2-5 and V is TRBV6-5; D is perhaps TRBD2 (5 bases). Between the trimmed V and J ends, which lost 5 bases and 7 bases, there was a span of 17 bases. Germline CDR1 reads MNHEY; CDR2 reads SVGAGI. The CDR3 has 14 residues. The DNA for the CDR3 is TGTGCCAGCAGTCACCGGACTGCCCCCAGGACCCAGTACTTC. Its translation: CASSHRTAPRTQYF.

The rearrangement links TRBV12-3 or TRBV12-4 to TRBJ1-1; no firm D call. Trimming shortened V by 1 base and J by 1 base, and 4 bases separated the two germline ends. The CDR3 length is 13 residues. The CDR3 region is CASSLGGNTEAFF. The CDR3 region has the DNA TGTGCCAGCAGTTTAGGAGGGAACACTGAAGCTTTCTTT.

The chain uses TRBV30 and TRBJ2-5; D gene uncertain. V lost 2 bases and J 0 bases, leaving 10 bases between the germline ends. This CDR3 has 14 amino acids. The V gene's germline CDR1 is GTSNPN and CDR2 SVGIG (reference sequence). CDR3 region: CAWSRTMYQETQYF. The CDR3 bases are TGTGCCTGGAGTCGTACTATGTACCAAGAGACCCAGTACTTC.

This chain connects TRBV9 to TRBJ1-1, with 12 positions matching TRBD1. Germline CDR1 SGDLS, CDR2 YYNGEE. The CDR3 sequence is 15 residues long. V shed 3 bases and J 6 bases; nucleotides not matched to a gene: 6. The CDR3 spells CASSATGTGGPEAFF. The CDR3 DNA is TGTGCCAGCAGCGCAACCGGGACAGGGGGCCCTGAAGCTTTCTTT.

This chain links TRBV4-3 with TRBJ2-6; TRBD2 is a possible D gene (6 bases). Germline CDR1 reads LGHNA; CDR2 reads YSLEER. This CDR3 is 15 amino acids long. Trimming stripped 4 bases from V and 2 bases from J, with 9 bases between. The chain's CDR3 is CASSLWTTGANVLTF. The CDR3 nucleotides read TGCGCCAGCAGCCTCTGGACTACTGGGGCCAACGTCCTGACTTTC.

This clone showed up just once. This rearrangement joins TRBV20-1 to TRBJ2-1, with 7 positions matching TRBD2. The CDR3 runs 14 residues. The ends lost 3 bases at V and 6 bases at J; junction bases unmatched: 8. CDR1 is DFQATT, CDR2 SNEGSKA, per germline (reference sequence). The CDR3 region is CSASAGASPNEQFF. CDR3 DNA: TGCAGTGCTAGTGCGGGAGCGAGTCCCAATGAGCAGTTCTTC.

The genes are TRBV12-3 or TRBV12-4 and TRBJ1-1; D remains unclear. Trimming cost V 1 base and J 6 bases, with 9 bases left between them. The CDR3 totals 13 residues. This CDR3 is CASSLVPGAEAFF. In DNA form, the CDR3 reads TGTGCCAGCAGTTTAGTCCCCGGGGCTGAAGCTTTCTTT.

The chain couples TRBV5-1 to TRBJ2-7; 7 bases align to TRBD1. Trimming at V came to 5 bases and at J to 4 bases, leaving 12 bases not matched to a gene. The CDR3 extends over 15 amino acids. Germline V gene lookup returns CDR1 SGHRS and CDR2 YFSETQ. In DNA form, the CDR3 reads TGCGCCAGCAGACGGGGACAGAAAACCGATTACGAGCAGTACTTC. Translating gives CASRRGQKTDYEQYF.

The CDR3 reads CASSEAALGGGYTF. The CDR3 DNA reads as TGTGCCAGCAGTGAAGCGGCCTTGGGGGGTGGCTACACCTTC. This chain links TRBV2 with TRBJ1-2; TRBD1 might be the D (5 bases). The germline V gene has CDR1 SNHLY and CDR2 FYNNEI. V was cut by 0 bases and J by 7 bases, with 12 bases left in between. There are 14 residues in the CDR3.

The chain joins TRBV9 to TRBJ2-1; D perhaps matches TRBD1 (6 bases). Trimming removed 0 bases at V and 5 bases at J, with 15 bases between. This CDR3 is 16 amino acids long. The germline CDR1 and CDR2 sequences are SGDLS and YYNGEE. The CDR3 loop is CASSVAQGLSNNEQFF. In DNA, the CDR3 is TGTGCCAGCAGCGTAGCTCAGGGGTTAAGCAACAATGAGCAGTTCTTC.

About this clone itself: The junction does not match germline at one end; this may be a read error. The chain uses TRBV2 and TRBJ2-7, with TRBD2 identical over 7 bases. The CDR3 extends over 14 amino acids. Germline V CDR1 and CDR2: SNHLY, FYNNEI. The CDR3 spells CASRLAESSYEQYF. The CDR3 nucleotides are TGTGCAAGCAGGCTAGCGGAATCCTCCTACGAGCAGTACTTC.

The V and J genes are TRBV24-1 and TRBJ2-3; 7 nucleotides agree with TRBD1. The CDR3 spans 15 residues. Unmatched junction bases numbered 7, after V lost 4 bases and J lost 4 bases. The germline gives CDR1 KGHDR, CDR2 SFDVKD. This chain's CDR3 is CATSDTRQGPDTQYF. CDR3 bases: TGTGCCACCAGTGACACCAGACAGGGACCAGATACGCAGTATTTT.

The chain has TRBV11-2 and TRBJ2-7; the D gene is possibly TRBD1 (5 bases). CDR3 length: 15 residues. Germline CDR1 is SGHAT and CDR2 is FQNNGV. Trimming took 5 bases from V and 3 from J, leaving 17 bases between them. The CDR3 spells CASSPRGQGFYEQYF. CDR3 DNA sequence: TGTGCCAGCAGCCCTCGAGGTCAGGGATTCTACGAGCAGTACTTC.

CDR3 protein: CASSFTAGLNTEAFF. CDR3 nucleotide sequence: TGTGCCAGCAGTTTCACAGCGGGATTGAACACTGAAGCTTTCTTT. V is TRBV27 and J is TRBJ1-1; D gene unclear. V lost 3 bases to trimming and J lost 0 bases, with 11 bases between them. The germline V gene has CDR1 MNHEY and CDR2 SMNVEV (reference sequence). This CDR3 has 15 residues.

In this sample, this clone turned up once. CDR3 sequence (DNA): TGTGCCAGCAGCTTATACAAAAATCAGCCCCAGCATTTT. This encodes CASSLYKNQPQHF. The chain is built from TRBV11-2 and TRBJ1-5, with unresolved D. The V gene lost 2 bases and the J gene lost 4 bases, with 6 bases spanning the gap. This CDR3 contains 13 residues. Per germline, CDR1 SGHAT and CDR2 FQNNGV. Combining the CDR3 with reference TRBV11-2 and TRBJ1-5 gives the whole variable domain EAGVAQSPRYKIIEKRQSVAFWCNPISGHATLYWYQQILGQGPKLLIQFQNNGVVDDSQLPKDRFSAERLKGVDSTLKIQPAKLEDSAVYLCASSLYKNQPQHFGDGTRLSIL.

The V and J genes are TRBV7-2 and TRBJ2-4, with D unresolved. The germline CDR1 and CDR2 sequences are SGHTA and FQGNSA. Trimming stripped 1 base from V and 2 bases from J, with 12 bases between. This CDR3 region has 16 residues. The CDR3 loop reads CASSLDPSRSKNIQYF. The CDR3, as DNA: TGTGCCAGCAGCTTAGACCCCAGTCGTTCCAAAAACATTCAGTACTTC.